These T cell receptor beta chains were read from a single sample in a study of T cell repertoires in cytomegalovirus infection. MiXCR, applied by TCRdb to the reads, yields one record per CDR3 protein. This table holds over 300,000 distinct CDR3 sequences, 9.5% found once. Material for sequencing was PBMCs. Receptor source: a human donor in good health (CMV status not recorded). Some clones in this sample may be carry-over from other donors' samples. Each CDR3 is given with its conserved first and last residue. A D gene is named only where the DNA matches it firmly. Rows may omit the clone size; those that give it use once, few, many or a size class.

few	17	TRBV6-6	TRBD1	TRBJ2-1	CASRPQDRSIDVYEQFF	TGTGCCAGCAGACCTCAGGACAGGTCCATAGATGTCTATGAGCAGTTCTTC
NA	16	TRBV12-3/TRBV12-4	TRBD1	TRBJ1-2	CASSLAQRDSNYGYTF	TGTGCCAGCAGTTTAGCGCAAAGGGACAGCAACTATGGCTACACCTTC
many	14	TRBV30	TRBD1	TRBJ1-1	CAWSAGTGPTEAFF	TGTGCCTGGAGTGCCGGGACAGGGCCGACTGAAGCTTTCTTT
few	17	TRBV7-8	NA	TRBJ1-4	CASSLYSPLSLEEKLFF	TGTGCCAGCAGCTTATATTCGCCGTTGAGCCTCGAGGAAAAACTGTTTTTT
NA	17	TRBV7-9	TRBD2	TRBJ2-2	CASSRREAIPNTGELFF	TGTGCCAGCAGCCGGCGGGAGGCCATACCTAACACCGGGGAGCTGTTTTTT
NA	15	TRBV15	NA	TRBJ2-1	CATSRDPRGYNEQFF	TGTGCCACCAGCAGAGATCCGAGAGGGTACAATGAGCAGTTCTTC
few	11	TRBV30	NA	TRBJ2-3	CAWTLTDTQYF	TGTGCCTGGACACTCACAGATACGCAGTATTTT
NA	15	TRBV5-5	NA	TRBJ2-2	CASSPRGASTGELFF	TGTGCCAGCAGCCCCAGGGGGGCCTCTACCGGGGAGCTGTTTTTT
many	16	TRBV12-3/TRBV12-4	TRBD1	TRBJ1-1	CASSSSGTGARTEAFF	TGTGCCAGCAGTTCTTCTGGGACAGGGGCGCGGACTGAAGCTTTCTTT
NA	15	TRBV7-2	TRBD1	TRBJ2-3	CASSRDRGVADTQYF	TGTGCCAGCAGCCGAGACAGGGGGGTCGCAGATACGCAGTATTTT
few	16	TRBV18	TRBD1	TRBJ2-1	CASSPLPGGSYNEQFF	TGTGCCAGCTCACCACTTCCAGGGGGATCTTACAATGAGCAGTTCTTC
NA	16	TRBV2	NA	TRBJ1-5	CASRKGGGSSNQPQHF	TGTGCCAGCAGGAAAGGGGGGGGAAGCAGCAATCAGCCCCAGCATTTT
NA	14	TRBV15	NA	TRBJ2-1	CATSRDGYLNEQFF	TGTGCCACCAGCAGAGATGGCTACCTCAATGAGCAGTTCTTC
many	13	TRBV11-2	TRBD1	TRBJ2-7	CASSRDRLYEQYF	TGTGCCAGCAGCCGGGACAGACTCTACGAGCAGTACTTC
few	11	TRBV7-2	NA	TRBJ1-2	CASSVLYGYTF	TGTGCCAGCAGTGTCCTCTATGGCTACACCTTC
many	17	TRBV27	NA	TRBJ2-7	CASSSPPSPRGPREQYF	TGTGCCAGCAGTTCCCCCCCTTCCCCCCGGGGCCCTAGAGAGCAGTACTTC
NA	13	TRBV7-2	TRBD1	TRBJ1-2	CASSTTGGAGYTF	TGTGCCAGCAGCACCACAGGGGGCGCAGGCTACACCTTC
many	14	TRBV19	NA	TRBJ2-1	CASTTGDYSRTQFF	TGTGCCAGTACCACAGGGGACTACTCAAGGACACAGTTCTTC
NA	14	TRBV7-9	NA	TRBJ2-1	CASSVLQPGNEQFF	TGTGCCAGCAGCGTCCTTCAACCAGGGAATGAGCAGTTCTTC
NA	15	TRBV5-4	NA	TRBJ2-5	CASSFVGEGLETQYF	TGTGCCAGCAGCTTTGTGGGGGAAGGCCTGGAGACCCAGTACTTC
many	14	TRBV7-2	TRBD2	TRBJ2-2	CASSQRGGAGELFF	TGTGCCAGCAGTCAGCGGGGGGGCGCCGGGGAGCTGTTTTTT
NA	15	TRBV6-6	NA	TRBJ2-5	CASTSRARSGETQYF	TGTGCCAGCACATCAAGGGCCCGGTCCGGGGAGACCCAGTACTTC
NA	16	TRBV5-1	TRBD2	TRBJ2-1	CASSPQTSGGANFGFF	TGCGCCAGCAGCCCCCAGACTAGCGGGGGGGCCAATTTCGGGTTCTTC
NA	15	TRBV28	TRBD1	TRBJ1-1	CASSTHRGRGTEAFF	TGTGCCAGCAGTACCCACAGGGGGCGCGGCACTGAAGCTTTCTTT
NA	13	TRBV7-2	NA	TRBJ2-7	CASSGRAFYEQYF	TGTGCCAGCAGCGGTCGGGCCTTCTACGAGCAGTACTTC
NA	15	TRBV18	NA	TRBJ2-2	CASSSDQGPTGELFF	TGTGCCAGCTCATCTGACCAGGGGCCCACCGGGGAGCTGTTTTTT
few	16	TRBV20-1	NA	TRBJ1-5	CSARDLLTGSEQPQHF	TGCAGTGCTAGAGACCTCCTTACAGGGTCGGAACAGCCCCAGCATTTT
NA	15	TRBV27	TRBD1	TRBJ2-3	CASSPARTGRDTQYF	TGTGCCAGCAGTCCGGCACGGACAGGGAGAGATACGCAGTATTTT
NA	15	TRBV28	TRBD2	TRBJ2-1	CASSLPSGVNNEQFF	TGTGCCAGCAGTTTACCGAGCGGGGTAAACAATGAGCAGTTCTTC
NA	12	TRBV7-2	NA	TRBJ2-5	CASSSERWTQYF	TGTGCCAGCAGCTCAGAACGGTGGACCCAGTACTTC
many	16	TRBV4-2	TRBD1	TRBJ2-7	CASSQDRNRGIYEQYF	TGTGCCAGCAGCCAAGATCGGAACAGGGGGATCTACGAGCAGTACTTC
few	15	TRBV27	NA	TRBJ2-7	CASSSSFGYLDEQYF	TGTGCCAGCAGTTCAAGTTTCGGATACCTAGACGAGCAGTACTTC
NA	16	TRBV20-1	TRBD2	TRBJ2-3	CSARSPGLASRYTQYF	TGCAGTGCTAGGTCTCCGGGACTAGCTTCCCGATATACGCAGTATTTT